Listed here is a single T cell receptor beta chain. Per germline, CDR1 SGHNT and CDR2 YENEEA. The CDR3 has 15 amino acids. V shed 5 bases, J shed 6 bases, and the junction held 7 bases outside the gene matches. Once extracted for a subset, genomic DNA was divided evenly among several immunoSEQ plates. Among the unsorted PBMC samples, replicate PCRs used around 280 ng DNA, roughly 30,000 T cell genomes. Original processing methods: From ImmunoSEQ came sequences covering only the junction and carrying no quality scores, so filtering differed. Using immunoSEQ multiplex PCR, the repertoire was profiled, and TCRdb retains in-frame clones only, with some absent. The DNA gave D and trimming, while V, J and clone size come from that table. This sample has roughly 500,000 clones; 70% to 80% occur once, and the top ten carry approximately 13%. The sample comes from a study of shared clonotypes between healthy human individuals.

For genomic DNA, unsorted samples relied on approximately 100 million PBMCs. The chain couples TRBV11-3 to TRBJ2-1, with TRBD2 matching 10 bases. This clonotype originated in a woman between 40 and 50 years old in good health. Some clones in this sample may be carry-over from other donors' samples. The sample comprised PBMCs. Here the CDR3 DNA reads TGTGCCAGCAGCCAGCTAGCGGGAGAGATCAATGAGCAGTTCTTC. The encoded protein is CASSQLAGEINEQFF.